This TCR beta chain was recorded in a study of shared clonotypes between healthy human individuals. Germline V CDR1 and CDR2: SGHDN, FVKESK. This CDR3 comprises 20 residues. V was pared by 1 base and J by 4 bases, with 13 bases of the junction left unmatched. Notes on the study in general: Across a few donors, naive CD4 shared roughly 5.1%, naive CD8 more than 3%, memory CD4 over 2%, memory CD8 0.4% to 0.5%.

Some clones are missing from TCRdb's copy, which holds only in-frame ones; the method was immunoSEQ multiplex PCR. This table has 2,500,000 or so clones, roughly 93% appearing once. A remark on this clone: Its antigen is still unknown.

The chain couples TRBV14 to TRBJ2-2, with 12 bases matching TRBD2. The receptor's source is a young man in good health. Some clones in this sample may be carry-over from other donors' samples. Sequenced sample: naive CD4+ T cells from PBMCs. The subset is: CD45RA+ positively selected. The CDR3 sequence is CASSQGQTTSGGRITGELFF. The CDR3 coding sequence is TGTGCCAGCAGCCAAGGCCAAACGACTAGCGGGGGTCGCATCACCGGGGAGCTGTTTTTT.